These 14 T cell receptor beta chains originate from one sample sequenced in a study of T cells in Graves' hyperthyroidism and ophthalmopathy. RNA transcripts yielded amplified TCR beta CDR3 regions. TCR CDR3 regions were first amplified by RT-PCR with HTBI primers. A single record per CDR3 protein comes from TCRdb applying MiXCR to the multiplex PCR reads. The sample consists of nearly 600,000 distinct CDR3 sequences, roughly 14% of them appearing once. The specimen was blood. These receptor sequences come from a young woman with Graves' hyperthyroidism that later progressed to Graves' ophthalmopathy.

This clonotype was recorded many times. The chain links TRBV20-1 to TRBJ2-5; 7 nucleotides agree with TRBD1. Germline trimming cut 3 bases from V and 1 base from J; bases unmatched to any gene: 8. The CDR3 loop spans 15 amino acids. Per the germline V gene, CDR1 is DFQATT and CDR2 is SNEGSKA (reference sequence). CDR3 nucleotides: TGCAGTGCTAGTCTTTGGGACAGACTCCAAGAGACCCAGTACTTC. It translates to CSASLWDRLQETQYF.

This clonotype was seen at least ten times. The J gene is TRBJ2-1, the V gene TRBV28; TRBD1 is a possible D gene (5 bases). This CDR3 spans 13 amino acids. Per the germline V gene, CDR1 is MDHEN and CDR2 is SYDVKM. Trimming cost V 8 bases and J 7 bases, with 15 bases left between them. The CDR3 nucleotides read TGTGCCAGCGGGGCTATAGGTACGAATGAGCAGTTCTTC. This sequence encodes CASGAIGTNEQFF.

This clonotype was picked up a small number of times. Just one base apart from a much larger clone, this may be a read error. The rearrangement joins TRBV19 to TRBJ2-3; 12 bases align to TRBD2. Germline values: CDR1 LNHDA, CDR2 SQIVND (reference sequence). With V trimmed by 6 bases and J by 7 bases, 5 bases remained unmatched. The CDR3 loop spans 14 amino acids. This chain's CDR3 is CASRGLAGSNTQYF. The CDR3 DNA is TGTGCCAGTAGAGGACTAGCGGGATCAAATACGCAGTATTTT.

This clonotype has at least ten counts. The chain links TRBV6-2 or TRBV6-3 to TRBJ1-5; D gene ambiguous. V lost 5 bases, J lost 3 bases, and 11 bases lay in between. The CDR3 length is 14 residues. Germline-derived CDR1 and CDR2 are MNHEY and SVGEGT. In nucleotides, the CDR3 is TGTGCCAGCAGTGTCGACGGTCCCAATCAGCCCCAGCATTTT. Translation: CASSVDGPNQPQHF.

The table lists this clonotype with many counts. This chain uses TRBV3-1 with TRBJ2-5; tentative D call: TRBD2 (7 bases). V was clipped by 3 bases and J by 2 bases, with 16 bases between them. The CDR3 sequence is 16 residues long. Germline lookup yields CDR1 LGHDT and CDR2 YNNKEL (reference sequence). CDR3 region: CASSHGGQDLQETQYF. The CDR3 nucleotides read TGTGCCAGCAGCCACGGGGGGCAGGACCTTCAAGAGACCCAGTACTTC.

In this sample, this clonotype turned up many times. The V gene is TRBV7-6, the J gene TRBJ1-3; D ambiguous. There are 12 residues in the CDR3. V dropped 4 bases and J dropped 3 bases, with 4 bases sitting between them. Germline CDR1 is SGHVS and CDR2 is FNYEAQ. This CDR3 reads CASSSYGNTIYF. CDR3 coding DNA: TGTGCCAGCAGCTCGTATGGAAACACCATATATTTT. The complete variable domain, with remaining parts taken from reference TRBV7-6 and TRBJ1-3, reads GAGVSQSPRYKVTKRGQDVALRCDPISGHVSLYWYRQALGQGPEFLTYFNYEAQQDKSGLPNDRFSAERPEGSISTLTIQRTEQRDSAMYRCASSSYGNTIYFGEGSWLTVV.

Only a few counts were recorded for this clonotype. The chain recombines TRBV10-2 with TRBJ2-1; 8 bases match TRBD1. CDR1 and CDR2 (germline): WSHSY, SAAADI. Losses at the gene ends were 7 bases for V and 9 bases for J; bases not matched to a gene: 8. CDR3 length equals 13 residues. The CDR3 spells CASMNTGGSEQFF. The CDR3 coding sequence is TGCGCCAGCATGAATACAGGGGGTAGTGAGCAGTTCTTC.

The rearrangement links TRBV5-1 to TRBJ1-2, with D unresolved. Germline CDR1 reads SGHRS; CDR2 reads YFSETQ. This CDR3 spans 14 amino acids. V was shortened by 1 base and J by 0 bases, with 7 bases between the two germline ends. In DNA form, the CDR3 reads TGCGCCAGCAGCTTGCTCGGAGCTAACTATGGCTACACCTTC. Protein sequence: CASSLLGANYGYTF.

This clonotype has ten or more counts. The genes are TRBV2 and TRBJ2-5, with a possible D match to TRBD1 (7 bases). Looked up from germline, CDR1 is SNHLY and CDR2 is FYNNEI. Trimming cost V 5 bases and J 5 bases, with 18 bases left between them. The CDR3 length is 15 residues. Written as DNA, the CDR3 is TGTGCCAGCAGTATGACAGGGACGGGACTGGAGACCCAGTACTTC. Translation: CASSMTGTGLETQYF.

This clonotype was recorded at least ten times. This rearrangement joins TRBV24-1 to TRBJ2-7, with 9 bases that match TRBD1. With V trimmed by 2 bases and J by 1 base, 2 bases remained unmatched. The CDR3 loop spans 15 amino acids. CDR1 and CDR2 (germline): KGHDR, SFDVKD. CDR3 amino acids: CATSDSGQGSYEQYF. The CDR3 DNA sequence: TGTGCCACCAGTGATTCGGGACAGGGTTCCTACGAGCAGTACTTC.

This clonotype was found a few times. The V call is TRBV30, the J call TRBJ2-3; D is undetermined. The V gene lost 5 bases and the J gene lost 1 base, with 13 bases spanning the gap. This CDR3 has 14 amino acids. The V gene's germline CDR1 is GTSNPN and CDR2 SVGIG (reference sequence). In nucleotides, the CDR3 is TGTGCCTGGGGGGTTGGCGGTGGCACAGATACGCAGTATTTT. Its protein is CAWGVGGGTDTQYF.

CDR3 in amino acids: CASSPGQGNGTNGYEQYF. CDR3 coding DNA: TGTGCCAGTAGTCCGGGACAGGGTAACGGGACCAACGGCTACGAGCAGTACTTC. The chain recombines TRBV19 with TRBJ2-7; 9 nucleotides align to TRBD1. Per germline, CDR1 LNHDA and CDR2 SQIVND (reference sequence). The CDR3 has 18 amino acids. V shed 5 bases, J shed 3 bases, and the junction held 17 bases outside the gene matches.

This clonotype was counted ten times or more. The chain joins TRBV29-1 to TRBJ2-4, with unresolved D. Germline V gene lookup returns CDR1 SQVTM and CDR2 ANQGSEA. Trimming removed 2 bases at V and 3 bases at J, with 8 bases between. This CDR3 contains 13 residues. The chain's CDR3 is CSVEITLKNIQYF. The CDR3 nucleotides read TGCAGCGTTGAAATAACCCTCAAAAACATTCAGTACTTC. The full variable domain, in which reference TRBV29-1 and TRBJ2-4 provide the parts outside the CDR3, is SAVISQKPSRDICQRGTSLTIQCQVDSQVTMMFWYRQQPGQSLTLIATANQGSEATYESGFVIDKFPISRPNLTFSTLTVSNMSPEDSSIYLCSVEITLKNIQYFGAGTRLSVL.

This clonotype was recorded at least ten times. The CDR3 reads CATSVSGSVEETQYF. The DNA of the CDR3 is TGTGCCACCAGTGTTAGCGGGAGCGTAGAAGAGACCCAGTACTTC. The chain carries TRBV24-1 and TRBJ2-5; 9 bases map to TRBD2. Germline values: CDR1 KGHDR, CDR2 SFDVKD. The CDR3 consists of 15 residues. V lost 5 bases and J lost 3; bases outside the gene matches: 6.